These T cell receptor beta chains were read from a single sample in a study of shared clonotypes between healthy human individuals. Method: immunoSEQ multiplex PCR; TCRdb's copy keeps in-frame clones and lacks some. The sample shows millions of clones, about 92% of them seen only once. The source material was naive CD4+ T cells sorted from blood. These receptors originate from a man younger than 35 in good health. The CDR3 runs from the conserved cysteine through the conserved F or W. Each record gives: CDR3 protein, V gene, clone size. Size values are once, few and many counts, or a class for expanded clones, and some rows have none.

CDR3: CASSRRQANTGELFF
V: TRBV19
size: NA

CDR3: CASSLVSSRPYEQYF
V: TRBV7-9
size: once

CDR3: CSASRDRGVYEQYF
V: TRBV29-1
size: NA

CDR3: CASSPGPNGYTF
V: TRBV9
size: NA

CDR3: CASSPQGELFF
V: TRBV19
size: NA

CDR3: CASSQSYLAGVGPYNEQFF
V: TRBV16
size: NA

CDR3: CASSYSSGVGTEAFF
V: TRBV6-5
size: NA

CDR3: CAWQIQDQPQHF
V: TRBV30
size: few

CDR3: CASSQVWGAASGTDTQYF
V: TRBV14
size: NA

CDR3: CACERGGGTDTQYF
V: TRBV30
size: NA

CDR3: CASSNYRGSGNTIYF
V: TRBV21-1
size: NA

CDR3: CATSRDSLLNYNEQFF
V: TRBV15
size: NA

CDR3: CASSIARGGELFF
V: TRBV19
size: NA

CDR3: CASSLGAGFSYNSPLHF
V: TRBV11-2
size: NA

CDR3: CASRDRMNTEAFF
V: TRBV6-1
size: NA

CDR3: CASSQEFGSGSYEQYF
V: TRBV4-3
size: NA

CDR3: CASSQARTSFTGELFF
V: TRBV14
size: NA

CDR3: CASSLRTSSYEQYF
V: TRBV13
size: NA

CDR3: CASSPGLSIDEQFF
V: TRBV5-1
size: NA

CDR3: CAWSEGRGGSPLHF
V: TRBV30
size: NA

CDR3: CASSQDWDSTDTQYF
V: TRBV4-3
size: NA

CDR3: CASGEGGPDTQYF
V: TRBV28
size: NA

CDR3: CATRSGTGADTQYF
V: TRBV10-3
size: NA

CDR3: CARTGEETQYF
V: TRBV19
size: NA

CDR3: CASSQQAWNEQFF
V: TRBV10-2
size: NA

CDR3: CASSPRQGAVPGNTIYF
V: TRBV11-2
size: NA

CDR3: CASSPLYEQYF
V: TRBV18
size: NA

CDR3: CASSSGLAGSYEQYF
V: TRBV7-2
size: NA

CDR3: CASSLDQRGPGTQYF
V: TRBV7-3
size: NA

CDR3: CASIWDRANTEAFF
V: TRBV6-1
size: NA

CDR3: CASSRGRVDGNTIYF
V: TRBV18
size: NA

CDR3: CASSVTGTVNSPLHF
V: TRBV25-1
size: NA

CDR3: CASSLGREQPQHF
V: TRBV7-8
size: NA

CDR3: CASSPDRGPENTIYF
V: TRBV7-2
size: NA

CDR3: CASSDSGFVSPLHF
V: TRBV25-1
size: NA

CDR3: CASSQDGGMTGTQETQYF
V: TRBV4-2
size: once

CDR3: CASSPRGTWEQYF
V: TRBV18
size: NA

CDR3: CASSHDGGSEAFF
V: TRBV5-4
size: NA

CDR3: CASSWGQGRYNEQFF
V: TRBV19
size: NA

CDR3: CASSLILAGVNEQFF
V: TRBV5-8
size: NA

CDR3: CASSVSDGYEQYF
V: TRBV5-4
size: NA

CDR3: CASSERAGGAPYEQYF
V: TRBV6-1
size: NA

CDR3: CASSLDRRNEKLFF
V: TRBV5-6
size: NA

CDR3: CASSLNRPDLNTEAFF
V: TRBV18
size: NA

CDR3: CASSDEFSGYYGYTF
V: TRBV6-1
size: NA

CDR3: CASSKTGTAYNEKLFF
V: TRBV11-2
size: NA

CDR3: CASSISPYYEQYF
V: TRBV19
size: NA

CDR3: CASSLGMSSGRETQYF
V: TRBV7-2
size: once

CDR3: CASSPGQLVGELFF
V: TRBV18
size: NA

CDR3: CASSNRDRGREQYF
V: TRBV27
size: NA

CDR3: CASSDTGAYNSPLHF
V: TRBV25-1
size: NA

CDR3: CASSLYGDNEKLFF
V: TRBV7-9
size: NA

CDR3: CASKAGPPYEQYF
V: TRBV6-5
size: NA

CDR3: CASGGGGSNEQYF
V: TRBV28
size: NA

CDR3: CSARETGLKYF
V: TRBV20-1
size: NA

CDR3: CASSWQGTNEKLFF
V: TRBV7-2
size: once

CDR3: CASSPLTRAGGELFF
V: TRBV5-1
size: NA

CDR3: CASSLAHRVDYNEQFF
V: TRBV7-6
size: NA

CDR3: CASTLSPPGQGAHIQYF
V: TRBV9
size: once

CDR3: CASSQSRDSFSSTDTQYF
V: TRBV14
size: NA